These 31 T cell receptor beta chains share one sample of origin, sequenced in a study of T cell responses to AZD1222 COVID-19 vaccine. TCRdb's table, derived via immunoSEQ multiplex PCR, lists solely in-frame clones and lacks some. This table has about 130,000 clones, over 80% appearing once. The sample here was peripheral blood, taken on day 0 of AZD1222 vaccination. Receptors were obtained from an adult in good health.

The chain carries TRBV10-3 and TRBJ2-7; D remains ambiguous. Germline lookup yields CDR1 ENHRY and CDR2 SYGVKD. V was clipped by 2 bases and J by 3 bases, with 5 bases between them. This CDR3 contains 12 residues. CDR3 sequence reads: CAISEGNYEQYF. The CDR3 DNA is TGTGCCATCAGTGAGGGCAACTACGAGCAGTACTTC.

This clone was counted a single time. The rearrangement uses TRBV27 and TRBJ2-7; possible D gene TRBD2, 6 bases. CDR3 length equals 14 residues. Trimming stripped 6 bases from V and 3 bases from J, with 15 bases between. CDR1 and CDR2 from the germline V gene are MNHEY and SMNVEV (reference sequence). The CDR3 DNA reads TGTGCCAGCAGCCATAGGAGGGCCGGCTACGAGCAGTACTTC. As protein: CASSHRRAGYEQYF.

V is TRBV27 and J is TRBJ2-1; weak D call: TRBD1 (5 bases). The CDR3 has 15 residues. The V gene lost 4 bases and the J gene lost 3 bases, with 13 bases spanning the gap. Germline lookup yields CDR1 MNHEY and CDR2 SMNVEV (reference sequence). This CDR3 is CASSSQGFFYNEQFF. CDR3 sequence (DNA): TGTGCCAGCAGTTCTCAGGGTTTTTTCTACAATGAGCAGTTCTTC.

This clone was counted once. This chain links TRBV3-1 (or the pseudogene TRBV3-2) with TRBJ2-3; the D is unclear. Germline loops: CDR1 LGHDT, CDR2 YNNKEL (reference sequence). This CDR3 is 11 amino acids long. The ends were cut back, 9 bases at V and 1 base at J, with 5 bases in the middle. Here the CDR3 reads CASLGTDTQYF. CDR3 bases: TGTGCCAGTCTGGGCACAGATACGCAGTATTTT.

The CDR3 region has the DNA TGTGCCAGCTCACAAACTAGCGGGGGGGCCCTCAATGAGCAGTTCTTC. Residues: CASSQTSGGALNEQFF. The V gene is TRBV18, the J gene TRBJ2-1, with 13 positions matching TRBD2. The CDR3 is made up of 16 amino acids. V trimming: 4 bases; J trimming: 6 bases; junction bases outside the gene matches: 6. From germline, CDR1 is KGHSH and CDR2 LQKENI.

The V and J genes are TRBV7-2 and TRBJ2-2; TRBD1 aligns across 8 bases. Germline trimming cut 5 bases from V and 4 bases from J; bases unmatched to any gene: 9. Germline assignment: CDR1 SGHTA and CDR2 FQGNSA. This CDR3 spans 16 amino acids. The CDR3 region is CASSLRGQGVTGELFF. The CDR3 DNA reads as TGTGCCAGCAGCCTCCGAGGACAGGGAGTCACCGGGGAGCTGTTTTTT.

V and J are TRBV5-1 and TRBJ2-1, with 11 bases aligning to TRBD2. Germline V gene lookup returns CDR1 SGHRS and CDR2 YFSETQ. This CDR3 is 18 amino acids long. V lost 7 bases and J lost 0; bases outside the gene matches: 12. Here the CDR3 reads CASRKTGTSGSSYNEQFF. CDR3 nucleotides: TGCGCCAGCCGAAAAACCGGGACTAGCGGAAGCTCCTACAATGAGCAGTTCTTC.

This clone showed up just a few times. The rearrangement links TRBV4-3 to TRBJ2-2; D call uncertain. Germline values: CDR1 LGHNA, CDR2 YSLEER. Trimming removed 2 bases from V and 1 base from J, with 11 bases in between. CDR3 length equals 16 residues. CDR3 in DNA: TGCGCCAGCAGCCAATTTAATCCAGGGAACACCGGGGAGCTGTTTTTT. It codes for CASSQFNPGNTGELFF.

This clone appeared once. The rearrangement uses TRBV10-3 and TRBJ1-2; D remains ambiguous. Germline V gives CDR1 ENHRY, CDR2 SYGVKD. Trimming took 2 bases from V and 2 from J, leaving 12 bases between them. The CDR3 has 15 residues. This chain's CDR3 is CAISEPGLRNYGYTF. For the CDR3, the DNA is TGTGCCATCAGTGAGCCCGGACTTCGGAACTATGGCTACACCTTC.

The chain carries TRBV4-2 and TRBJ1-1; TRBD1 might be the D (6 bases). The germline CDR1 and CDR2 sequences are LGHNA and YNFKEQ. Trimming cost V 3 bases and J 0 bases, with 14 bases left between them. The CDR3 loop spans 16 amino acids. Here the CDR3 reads CASSQGRQVLNTEAFF. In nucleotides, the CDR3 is TGTGCCAGCAGCCAGGGAAGACAGGTACTGAACACTGAAGCTTTCTTT.

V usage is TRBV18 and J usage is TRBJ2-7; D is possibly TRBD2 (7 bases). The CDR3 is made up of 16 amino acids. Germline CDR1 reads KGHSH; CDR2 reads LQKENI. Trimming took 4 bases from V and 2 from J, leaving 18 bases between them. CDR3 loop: CASSLLIEGGPYEQYF. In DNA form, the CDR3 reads TGTGCCAGCTCACTTTTGATAGAGGGGGGGCCCTACGAGCAGTACTTC.

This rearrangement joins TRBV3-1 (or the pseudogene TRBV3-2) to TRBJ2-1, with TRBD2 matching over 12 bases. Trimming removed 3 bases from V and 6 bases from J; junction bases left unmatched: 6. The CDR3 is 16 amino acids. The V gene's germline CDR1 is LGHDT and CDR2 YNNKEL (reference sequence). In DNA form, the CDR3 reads TGTGCCAGCAGCCATCTAGCGGGAGGGCCCTCCAATGAGCAGTTCTTC. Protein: CASSHLAGGPSNEQFF.

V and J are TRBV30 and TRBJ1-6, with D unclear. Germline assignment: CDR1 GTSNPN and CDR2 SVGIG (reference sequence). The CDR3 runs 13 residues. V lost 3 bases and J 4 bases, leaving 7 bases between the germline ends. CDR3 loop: CAWRLVYNSPLHF. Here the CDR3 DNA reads TGTGCCTGGAGATTAGTTTATAATTCACCCCTCCACTTT.

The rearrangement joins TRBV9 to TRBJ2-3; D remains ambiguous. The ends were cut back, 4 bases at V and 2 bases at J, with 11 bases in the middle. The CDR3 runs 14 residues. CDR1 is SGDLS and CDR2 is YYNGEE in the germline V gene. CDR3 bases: TGTGCCAGCAGCCCGACGGGTGACACAGATACGCAGTATTTT. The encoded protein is CASSPTGDTDTQYF.

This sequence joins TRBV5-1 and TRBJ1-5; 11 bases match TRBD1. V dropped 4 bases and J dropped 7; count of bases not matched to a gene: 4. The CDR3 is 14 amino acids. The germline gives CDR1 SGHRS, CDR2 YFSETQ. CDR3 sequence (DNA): TGCGCCAGCAGCGCGGGGACAGGGGGACAGCCCCAGCATTTT. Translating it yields CASSAGTGGQPQHF.

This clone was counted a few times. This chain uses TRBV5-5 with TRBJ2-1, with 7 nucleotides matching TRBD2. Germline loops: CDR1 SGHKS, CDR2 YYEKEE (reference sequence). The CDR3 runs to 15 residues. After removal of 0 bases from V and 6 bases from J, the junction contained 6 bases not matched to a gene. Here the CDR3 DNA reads TGTGCCAGCAGCTTGGTACTAGCGACGACCAATGAGCAGTTCTTC. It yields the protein CASSLVLATTNEQFF.

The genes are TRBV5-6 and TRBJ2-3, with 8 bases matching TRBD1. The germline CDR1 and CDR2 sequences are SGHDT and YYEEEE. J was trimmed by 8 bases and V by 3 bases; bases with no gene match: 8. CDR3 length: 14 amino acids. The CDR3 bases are TGTGCCAGCAGCTGGTTGGACAGGGATGGTACGCAGTATTTT. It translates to CASSWLDRDGTQYF.

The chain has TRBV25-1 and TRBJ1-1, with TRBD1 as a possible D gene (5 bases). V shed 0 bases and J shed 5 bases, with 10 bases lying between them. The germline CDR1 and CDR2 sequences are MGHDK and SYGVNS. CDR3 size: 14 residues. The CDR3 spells CASSEYSEGTEAFF. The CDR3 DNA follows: TGTGCCAGCAGTGAATATTCCGAGGGGACTGAAGCTTTCTTT.

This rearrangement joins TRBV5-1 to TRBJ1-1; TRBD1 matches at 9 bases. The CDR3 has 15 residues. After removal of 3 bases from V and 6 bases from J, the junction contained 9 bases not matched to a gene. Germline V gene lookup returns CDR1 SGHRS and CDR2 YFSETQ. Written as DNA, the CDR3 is TGCGCCAGCAGCTGGACCGGGACAGGGACCCCTGAAGCTTTCTTT. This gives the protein CASSWTGTGTPEAFF.

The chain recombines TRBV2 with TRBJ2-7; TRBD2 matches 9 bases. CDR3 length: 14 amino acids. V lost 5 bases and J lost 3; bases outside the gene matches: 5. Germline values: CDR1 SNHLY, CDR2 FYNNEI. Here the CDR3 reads CASSRAGGVYEQYF. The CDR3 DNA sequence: TGTGCCAGCAGTCGTGCGGGGGGGGTCTACGAGCAGTACTTC.

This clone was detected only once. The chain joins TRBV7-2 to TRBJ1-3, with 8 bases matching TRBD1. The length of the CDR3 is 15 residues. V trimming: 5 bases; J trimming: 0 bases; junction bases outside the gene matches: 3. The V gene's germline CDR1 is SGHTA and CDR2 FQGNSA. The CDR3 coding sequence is TGTGCCAGCAGCACCACAGGGGGCTCTGGAAACACCATATATTTT. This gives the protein CASSTTGGSGNTIYF. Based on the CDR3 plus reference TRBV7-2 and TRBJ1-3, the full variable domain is GAGVSQSPSNKVTEKGKDVELRCDPISGHTALYWYRQSLGQGLEFLIYFQGNSAPDKSGLPSDRFSAERTGGSVSTLTIQRTQQEDSAVYLCASSTTGGSGNTIYFGEGSWLTVV.

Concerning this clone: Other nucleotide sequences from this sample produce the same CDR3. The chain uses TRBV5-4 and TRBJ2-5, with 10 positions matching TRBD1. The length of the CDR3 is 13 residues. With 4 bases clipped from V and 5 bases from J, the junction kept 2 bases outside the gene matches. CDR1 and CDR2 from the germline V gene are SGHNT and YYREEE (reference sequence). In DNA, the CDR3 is TGTGCCAGCAGCAGGGACAGGGGTGAGACCCAGTACTTC. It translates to CASSRDRGETQYF.

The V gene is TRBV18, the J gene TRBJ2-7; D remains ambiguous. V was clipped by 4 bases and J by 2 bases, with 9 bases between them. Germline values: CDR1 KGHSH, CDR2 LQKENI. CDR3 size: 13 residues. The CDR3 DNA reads TGTGCCAGCTCACAGCCCGGAGCCTACGAGCAGTACTTC. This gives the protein CASSQPGAYEQYF.

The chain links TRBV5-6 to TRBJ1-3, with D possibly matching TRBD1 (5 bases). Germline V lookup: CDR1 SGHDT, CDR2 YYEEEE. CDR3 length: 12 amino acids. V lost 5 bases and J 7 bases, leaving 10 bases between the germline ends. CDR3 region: CASSDSGNTIYF. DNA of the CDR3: TGTGCCAGCAGTGACAGTGGCAACACCATATATTTT.

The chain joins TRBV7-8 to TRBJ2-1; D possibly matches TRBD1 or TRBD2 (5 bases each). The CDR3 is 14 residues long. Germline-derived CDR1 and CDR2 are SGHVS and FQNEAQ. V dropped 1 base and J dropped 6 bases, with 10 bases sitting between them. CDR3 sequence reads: CASSLGSGRNEQFF. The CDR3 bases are TGTGCCAGCAGCTTAGGCTCGGGACGCAATGAGCAGTTCTTC.

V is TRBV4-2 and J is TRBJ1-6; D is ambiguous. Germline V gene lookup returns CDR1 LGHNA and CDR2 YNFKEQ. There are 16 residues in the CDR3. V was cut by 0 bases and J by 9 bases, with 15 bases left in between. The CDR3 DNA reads TGTGCCAGCAGCCAAGAACTTGAAATGGGTGGTTCACCCCTCCACTTT. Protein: CASSQELEMGGSPLHF.

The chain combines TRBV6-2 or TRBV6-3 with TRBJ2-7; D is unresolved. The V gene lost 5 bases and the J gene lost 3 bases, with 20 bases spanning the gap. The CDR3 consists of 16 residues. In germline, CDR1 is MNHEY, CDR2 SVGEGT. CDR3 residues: CASSDLRHPPHYEQYF. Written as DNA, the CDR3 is TGTGCCAGCAGTGACCTTAGACACCCACCCCACTACGAGCAGTACTTC.

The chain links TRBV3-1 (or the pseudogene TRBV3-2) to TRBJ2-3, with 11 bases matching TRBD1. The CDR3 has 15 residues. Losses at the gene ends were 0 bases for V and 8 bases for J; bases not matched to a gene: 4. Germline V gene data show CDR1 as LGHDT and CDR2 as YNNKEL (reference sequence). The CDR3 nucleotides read TGTGCCAGCAGCCAAGATGGGACAGGGGGGGGTACGCAGTATTTT. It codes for CASSQDGTGGGTQYF.

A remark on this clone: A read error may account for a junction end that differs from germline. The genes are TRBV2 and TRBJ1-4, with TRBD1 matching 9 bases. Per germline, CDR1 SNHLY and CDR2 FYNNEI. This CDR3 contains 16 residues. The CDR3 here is CASREDRGGTNEKLFF. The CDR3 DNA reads TGTGCCAGCAGGGAAGACAGGGGGGGGACTAATGAAAAACTGTTTTTT.

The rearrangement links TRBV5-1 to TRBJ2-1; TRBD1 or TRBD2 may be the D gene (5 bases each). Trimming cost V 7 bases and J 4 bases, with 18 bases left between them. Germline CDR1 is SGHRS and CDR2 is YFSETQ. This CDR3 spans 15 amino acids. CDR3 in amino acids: CASARLRGAYNEQFF. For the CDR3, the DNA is TGCGCCAGCGCCCGGTTGAGGGGTGCTTACAATGAGCAGTTCTTC.

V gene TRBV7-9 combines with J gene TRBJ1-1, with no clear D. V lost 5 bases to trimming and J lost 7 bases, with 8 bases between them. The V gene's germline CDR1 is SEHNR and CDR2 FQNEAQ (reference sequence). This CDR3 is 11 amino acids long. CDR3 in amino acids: CASSQKGEAFF. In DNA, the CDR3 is TGTGCCAGCAGCCAAAAGGGTGAAGCTTTCTTT.